The clone carrying this T cell receptor (beta chain) occurred once. This sample was taken from a study of OX40 agonist ivuxolimab in advanced cancers. The overall study: Every patient in dose escalation had hepatocellular carcinoma, melanoma, renal cell or head and neck cancer.

The V end lost 2 bases, the J end lost 6 bases, and 11 bases lay between the germline ends. Germline V CDR1 and CDR2: GTSNPN, SVGIG (reference sequence). The CDR3 runs 12 residues. The protocol was immunoSEQ multiplex PCR, while the TCRdb copy is restricted to in-frame clones and leaves out a portion. The sample yields over 15,000 clones, around 83% seen once. The chain joins TRBV30 to TRBJ2-7, with a possible D match to TRBD1 (6 bases). The specimen was CD4+ or CD8+ T cells sorted from blood, collected in a trial of the OX40 agonist ivuxolimab. The source is an adult with an advanced solid tumor such as melanoma, head and neck, liver or kidney cancer. CDR3 coding DNA: TGTGCCTGGAGTACAGGGAGCCTCGAGCAGTACTTC. Translating it yields CAWSTGSLEQYF.